Included here is one T cell receptor (beta chain) sequence, with context. Authors' processing steps: Scientists estimated how many nucleated cells there were by amplifying reference gene primers. Some clones are missing from TCRdb's copy, which holds only in-frame ones; the method was immunoSEQ multiplex PCR. V and J calls plus clone size are reproduced from that table; the DNA served to infer D and trimming. This table has around 53,000 clones, about 75% appearing once. This entry comes from a study of blood T cell repertoires in COVID-19. Looking at the study overall: Collection of acute and convalescent COVID-19 samples took place in the United States, Italy and Spain. Sources were T cells, B-cell-depleted T cells, or PBMCs; the material itself was cDNA or gDNA.

Trimming stripped 3 bases from V and 4 bases from J, with 13 bases between. This CDR3 is built from 14 residues. Germline V CDR1 and CDR2: SGHAT, FQNNGV. This TCR was sampled from a man aged 50 to 59 with active or convalescent COVID-19. V and J are TRBV11-2 and TRBJ2-7; possible D gene TRBD1, 5 bases. Material: peripheral blood. In DNA form, the CDR3 reads TGTGCCAGCAGCTTTGCCGACAGTTCTTACGAGCAGTACTTC. This encodes CASSFADSSYEQYF.